This T cell receptor (beta chain) was retrieved from a study of control samples from healthy donors and cancer patients. The table came from immunoSEQ multiplex PCR; TCRdb's copy has only in-frame clones and leaves some out. The repertoire holds about 130,000 clones, 75% to 95% seen once, with roughly 2.5% in the top ten. The sequence was collected from a man younger than 35 in good health. What was sequenced was blood.

CDR3 in DNA: TGTGCCAGCTCACCGTTCGCGGGGGGGCCCTCTGGGGCCAACGTCCTGACTTTC. It translates to CASSPFAGGPSGANVLTF. V usage is TRBV18 and J usage is TRBJ2-6; TRBD2 matches at 9 bases. Germline CDR1 and CDR2: KGHSH and LQKENI. The junction had 6 bases not matched to a gene; V was cut back by 3 bases and J by 0 bases. The CDR3 totals 18 residues.